Listed below are T cell receptor beta chains from one sample, sequenced in a study of metastatic and nonmetastatic thyroid tumors. MiXCR was used by TCRdb to re-call the PCR reads. The repertoire has tens of thousands of clones, about a fifth of them found once; the top ten carry less than 20%. Material for sequencing was blood. These receptors all come from a female donor with papillary thyroid cancer or a benign thyroid nodule (not recorded which). Some clones in this sample may be carry-over from other donors' samples. The conserved cysteine and the conserved F or W are not part of the CDR3 here. The D gene is left open where the match is weak.

len,j_gene,v_gene,d_gene,CDR3aa
14,TRBJ2-1,TRBV11-3,TRBD2,ASSAGLAGGPGEQF
18,TRBJ2-3,TRBV10-3,TRBD2,AISEAGVAGGFSKADTQY
14,TRBJ2-7,TRBV7-8,TRBD1,ASSLGRWDSTYEQY
11,TRBJ2-7,TRBV10-3,NA,AINPSGNYEQY
12,TRBJ2-1,TRBV6-1,TRBD1,ASSGQGSYNEQF
14,TRBJ2-2,TRBV6-1,TRBD2,ASSGGTSGRTGELF
12,TRBJ2-1,TRBV20-1,NA,SAREIGEYNEQF
12,TRBJ2-2,TRBV19,NA,ASIPPVNTGQLF
11,TRBJ1-1,TRBV6-5,NA,ASSYREGTEAF
16,TRBJ2-1,TRBV18,TRBD2,ASSPPSRRGRALDEQF
12,TRBJ2-3,TRBV3-1,TRBD2,VSRTSGRTDTQY
12,TRBJ2-1,TRBV20-1,NA,SASIGSDYNEQF
11,TRBJ1-2,TRBV7-2,NA,ATTAGLPDGYT
11,TRBJ1-2,TRBV5-1,NA,ASSLGPGDGYT
13,TRBJ1-2,TRBV10-3,TRBD1,AISDAGTGFYGYT
12,TRBJ1-1,TRBV7-2,NA,ASSSGGRASEAF
11,TRBJ2-5,TRBV18,NA,ASSPQGQETQY
14,TRBJ1-2,TRBV12-3/TRBV12-4,NA,ASSPPGHGGSYGYT
12,TRBJ1-1,TRBV28,NA,ASSLRSGNTEAF
15,TRBJ2-1,TRBV12-3/TRBV12-4,TRBD2,ASSQPGLAFSYNEQF
17,TRBJ2-1,TRBV20-1,TRBD2,SASSLWLAGGPSYNEQF
19,TRBJ1-1,TRBV7-3,TRBD1,ASSIRTLGDRGLDGNTEAF
15,TRBJ2-7,TRBV30,NA,AWSVSRVRGPSYEQY
11,TRBJ2-5,TRBV15,NA,ATSRALGETQY
10,TRBJ2-1,TRBV19,NA,ASSPPYNEQF
14,TRBJ2-3,TRBV3-1,NA,ASSQDDLLQGDTQY
13,TRBJ2-2,TRBV20-1,NA,SASLAGDIPGELF
12,TRBJ2-2,TRBV6-1,TRBD1,ARRDSGGTGELF
15,TRBJ2-1,TRBV9,TRBD1,ASSVRGTGDSYNEQF
12,TRBJ2-7,TRBV20-1,NA,SAPRTVSSYEQY
13,TRBJ2-1,TRBV20-1,NA,SARDKKAHYNEQF
9,TRBJ1-2,TRBV29-1,NA,SVAENYGYT
13,TRBJ1-4,TRBV19,NA,ASSTAGRVDEKLF